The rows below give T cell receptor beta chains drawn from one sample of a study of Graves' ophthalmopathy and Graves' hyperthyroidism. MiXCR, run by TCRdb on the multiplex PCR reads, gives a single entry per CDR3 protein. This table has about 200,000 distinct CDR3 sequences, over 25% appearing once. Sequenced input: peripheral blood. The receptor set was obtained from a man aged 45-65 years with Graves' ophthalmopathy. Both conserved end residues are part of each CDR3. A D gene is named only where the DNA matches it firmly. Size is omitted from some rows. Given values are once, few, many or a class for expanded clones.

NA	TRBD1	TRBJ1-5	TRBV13	CASSLRLQGGGNQPQHF	TGTGCCAGCAGCTTACGGCTACAGGGGGGGGGCAATCAGCCCCAGCATTTT
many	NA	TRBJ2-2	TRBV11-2	CASSFPETGELFF	TGTGCCAGCAGCTTCCCGGAAACCGGGGAGCTGTTTTTT
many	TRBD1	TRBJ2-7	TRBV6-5	CASRTPGQNTYEQYF	TGTGCCAGCAGAACCCCGGGACAGAATACCTACGAGCAGTACTTC
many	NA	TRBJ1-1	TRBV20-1	CSASWGVMNTEAFF	TGCAGTGCTAGCTGGGGGGTGATGAACACTGAAGCTTTCTTT
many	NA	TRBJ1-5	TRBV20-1	CSAGQGNQPQHF	TGCAGTGCGGGGCAGGGGAATCAGCCCCAGCATTTT
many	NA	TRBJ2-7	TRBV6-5	CASSSPRTYNEQYF	TGTGCCAGCAGTTCTCCGCGGACATACAACGAGCAGTACTTC
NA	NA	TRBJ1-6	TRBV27	CASGGGYSPLHF	TGTGCCAGCGGGGGAGGTTATTCACCCCTCCACTTT
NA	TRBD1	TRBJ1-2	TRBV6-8	CASSLTSTGSTYGYTF	TGTGCCAGCAGTCTAACTTCGACAGGGAGTACCTATGGCTACACCTTC
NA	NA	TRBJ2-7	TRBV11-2	CASSLRPGGAFGQQYF	TGTGCCAGCAGCTTAAGGCCAGGAGGGGCCTTCGGTCAGCAGTACTTC
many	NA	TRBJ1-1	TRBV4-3	CASSQGESSSRGAFF	TGCGCCAGCAGCCAAGGGGAAAGTTCCTCCCGAGGAGCTTTCTTT
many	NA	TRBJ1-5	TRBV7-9	CASSLAGANQPQHF	TGTGCCAGCAGCTTAGCGGGGGCTAATCAGCCCCAGCATTTT
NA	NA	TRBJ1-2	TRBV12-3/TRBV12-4	CASSFYPPRKNGYTF	TGTGCCAGCAGTTTCTATCCCCCCCGGAAAAATGGCTACACCTTC
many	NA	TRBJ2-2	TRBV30	CAWSGGTTNTGELFF	TGTGCCTGGAGTGGCGGGACGACGAACACCGGGGAGCTGTTTTTT
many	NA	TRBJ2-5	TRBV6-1	CASSEQGETQYF	TGTGCCAGCAGTGAACAAGGGGAGACCCAGTACTTC
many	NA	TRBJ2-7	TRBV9	CASSAPGTPIAYEQYF	TGTGCCAGCAGCGCGCCCGGGACGCCGATCGCCTACGAGCAGTACTTC
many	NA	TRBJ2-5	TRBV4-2	CASSQEYGEPGKTQYF	TGTGCCAGCAGCCAAGAATATGGAGAGCCGGGGAAGACCCAGTACTTC
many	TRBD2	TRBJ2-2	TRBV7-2	CASSFLRAGGPTGELFF	TGTGCCAGCAGCTTCCTGAGGGCGGGAGGGCCCACCGGGGAGCTGTTTTTT
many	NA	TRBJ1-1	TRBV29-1	CSVGGPEAFF	TGCAGCGTCGGGGGCCCTGAAGCTTTCTTT
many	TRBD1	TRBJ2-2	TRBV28	CASSPRDRVHPGELFF	TGTGCCAGCAGCCCCCGGGACAGGGTGCATCCCGGGGAGCTGTTTTTT
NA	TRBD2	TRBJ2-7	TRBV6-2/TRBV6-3	CASSSLGLAAIWEQYF	TGTGCCAGCAGTTCCCTGGGACTAGCGGCGATTTGGGAGCAGTACTTC
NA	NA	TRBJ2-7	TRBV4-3	CASSLWVGGEQYF	TGCGCCAGCAGCCTCTGGGTAGGGGGCGAGCAGTACTTC
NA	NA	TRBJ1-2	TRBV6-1	CASSDPGRHGYTF	TGTGCCAGCAGTGACCCGGGGCGACATGGCTACACCTTC
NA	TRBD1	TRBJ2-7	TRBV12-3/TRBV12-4	CASRKDRGPYEQYF	TGTGCCAGCAGGAAAGACAGGGGACCCTACGAGCAGTACTTC
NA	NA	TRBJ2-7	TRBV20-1	CSANRGYSYEQYF	TGCAGTGCCAACCGGGGATACTCCTACGAGCAGTACTTC
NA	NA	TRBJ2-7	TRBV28	CASSFSGHYEQYF	TGTGCCAGCAGTTTCAGCGGGCACTACGAGCAGTACTTC
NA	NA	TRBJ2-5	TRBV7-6	CASKIGSQTETQYF	TGTGCAAGCAAAATCGGGAGTCAGACGGAGACCCAGTACTTC
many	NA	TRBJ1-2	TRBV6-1	CASKVSANYGYTF	TGTGCCAGCAAAGTCAGCGCAAACTATGGCTACACCTTC
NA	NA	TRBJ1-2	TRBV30	CAYGDLGHGYTF	TGTGCCTACGGGGATTTGGGGCATGGCTACACCTTC
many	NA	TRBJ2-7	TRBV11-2	CASSLVGGGTDTYEQYF	TGTGCCAGCAGCTTAGTGGGGGGCGGCACTGATACCTACGAGCAGTACTTC
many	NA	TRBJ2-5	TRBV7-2	CASSLSHVETQYF	TGTGCCAGCAGCTTGTCCCACGTAGAGACCCAGTACTTC
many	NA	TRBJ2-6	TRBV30	CAWFGGTGANVLTF	TGTGCCTGGTTTGGTGGGACTGGGGCCAACGTCCTGACTTTC
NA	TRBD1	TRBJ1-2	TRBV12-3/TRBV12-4	CASTKAGTGGGTF	TGTGCCAGCACCAAGGCTGGGACAGGGGGAGGCACCTTC
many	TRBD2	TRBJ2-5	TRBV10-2	CASSDSAGAAPQYF	TGCGCCAGCAGTGATTCGGCGGGAGCCGCGCCCCAGTACTTC
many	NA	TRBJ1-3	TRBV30	CAWSVLRPGRRSGNTIYF	TGTGCCTGGAGTGTACTTCGACCGGGACGCCGCTCTGGAAACACCATATATTTT
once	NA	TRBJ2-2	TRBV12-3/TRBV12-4	CASRLGGELFF	TGTGCCAGCAGGCTCGGCGGGGAGCTGTTTTTT
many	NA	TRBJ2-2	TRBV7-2	CASSFERTGELFF	TGTGCCAGCAGCTTTGAGAGAACCGGGGAGCTGTTTTTT
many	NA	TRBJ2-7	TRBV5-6	CASSLGQLTPQYF	TGTGCCAGCAGCTTGGGCCAGCTTACCCCCCAGTACTTC
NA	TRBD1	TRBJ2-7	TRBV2	CASLRTGFPIEQYF	TGTGCCAGCCTCCGGACAGGGTTTCCGATCGAGCAGTACTTC
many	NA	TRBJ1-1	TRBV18	CASSGGLNTEAFF	TGTGCCAGCTCAGGGGGACTGAACACTGAAGCTTTCTTT
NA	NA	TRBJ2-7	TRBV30	CAWFPGPSGEQYF	TGTGCCTGGTTTCCAGGGCCTTCGGGGGAGCAGTACTTC
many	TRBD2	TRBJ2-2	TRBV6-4	CASSGLAGSINTGELFF	TGTGCCAGCAGTGGCCTAGCGGGGTCAATAAACACCGGGGAGCTGTTTTTT
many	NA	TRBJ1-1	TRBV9	CASSGEPWDTDVPEAFF	TGTGCCAGCAGCGGAGAGCCTTGGGACACGGATGTCCCTGAAGCTTTCTTT
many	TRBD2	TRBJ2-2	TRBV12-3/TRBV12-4	CASSFTSGRAGETGELFF	TGTGCCAGCAGTTTTACTAGCGGGAGGGCCGGGGAAACCGGGGAGCTGTTTTTT
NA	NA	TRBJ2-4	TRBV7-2	CASSAPGTRNIQYF	TGTGCCAGCAGCGCACCCGGGACAAGAAACATTCAGTACTTC
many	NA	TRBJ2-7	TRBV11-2	CASSSAKTDGSYEQYF	TGTGCCAGCAGCTCCGCTAAAACGGACGGCTCCTACGAGCAGTACTTC